One and the same sample provided the 4 T cell receptor beta chains below, sequenced in a study of T cells in Graves' hyperthyroidism and ophthalmopathy (dated by TCRdb to the late 2010s). Libraries were built with multiplex PCR. This sample was sequenced with an Illumina HiSeq 2000. The TCR beta CDR3 regions were amplified from RNA transcripts. A first-round RT-PCR of the TCR CDR3 used the HTBI primer set with the Qiagen OneStep RT-PCR kit. TCRdb took the public reads, trimmed them with fastp at Q25, ran MiXCR for clone calling and kept in-frame beta chains. Each record represents a unique CDR3 protein, reported with the most common genes and DNA among its rows. The sample table holds hundreds of thousands of distinct CDR3 sequences, of which roughly 14% were seen once. Of the sample, 13% falls within the top ten clones. What was sequenced was blood. All receptors derive from a man younger than 30 with Graves' ophthalmopathy.

This clonotype has at least ten counts. The rearrangement joins TRBV11-2 to TRBJ2-7, with 8 bases aligning to TRBD2. CDR1 SGHAT and CDR2 FQNNGV come from the germline V gene. The CDR3 contains 14 residues. Unmatched junction bases numbered 5, after V lost 4 bases and J lost 3 bases. The CDR3 sequence is CASSSRGGFYEQYF. CDR3 in DNA: TGTGCCAGCAGCTCCCGGGGGGGGTTCTACGAGCAGTACTTC.

This clonotype was detected many times. V gene TRBV11-2 combines with J gene TRBJ2-1; D is undetermined. The ends were cut back, 0 bases at V and 9 bases at J, with 12 bases in the middle. The CDR3 contains 14 residues. Looked up from germline, CDR1 is SGHAT and CDR2 is FQNNGV. The CDR3 is CASSLEVVSTEQFF. The CDR3 DNA reads as TGTGCCAGCAGCTTAGAAGTGGTTTCTACTGAGCAGTTCTTC.

This clonotype was detected only a few times. The chain recombines TRBV4-1 with TRBJ1-2; 7 bases agree with TRBD1. This CDR3 comprises 15 residues. Germline V lookup: CDR1 MGHRA, CDR2 YSYEKL. The junction had 3 bases not matched to a gene; V was cut back by 2 bases and J by 0 bases. CDR3 in amino acids: CASSQRQGANYGYTF. CDR3 nucleotide sequence: TGCGCCAGCAGCCAAAGACAGGGAGCTAACTATGGCTACACCTTC.

The J gene is TRBJ1-1, the V gene TRBV12-3 or TRBV12-4; 8 positions agree with TRBD1. J gave up 1 base and V 3 bases, and 10 bases lay outside the gene matches. The CDR3 totals 17 residues. The CDR3 spells CASSFRTGTFSNTEAFF. The CDR3 DNA sequence: TGTGCCAGCAGTTTCAGGACAGGGACTTTTTCGAACACTGAAGCTTTCTTT.